The entry that follows covers one T cell receptor beta chain sequence. This entry is derived from a study of shared clonotypes between healthy human individuals. Genomic DNA of each subset was evenly split across several immunoSEQ plates. TCRdb's table, derived via immunoSEQ multiplex PCR, lists solely in-frame clones and lacks some. The sample has 2 million to 2.5 million clones, about 95% seen once. Trimming shortened V by 3 bases and J by 3 bases, and 11 bases separated the two germline ends. The germline CDR1 and CDR2 sequences are KGHSH and LQKENI. The CDR3 sequence is 14 residues long. The sequence came from a man in his late teens or twenties in good health. The V and J genes are TRBV18 and TRBJ2-5; D tentatively reads TRBD1 or TRBD2 (5 bases each). The sample consisted of naive CD4+ T cells sorted from blood. The subset here: CD45RA+ positively selected. Written as DNA, the CDR3 is TGTGCCAGCTCACCGCAAAGGGGAGAAGAGACCCAGTACTTC. As protein: CASSPQRGEETQYF.